The clone carrying this T cell receptor beta chain was counted a few times. The antigen is undetermined. A read error may be the cause here, since a much bigger clone is one base away. These data come from a study of blood T cells in healthy people across ages. Together with a sample-barcoded 5' primer, a J-beta primer mix was included in a second PCR lasting roughly 7 to 11 cycles. TCRdb used MiXCR to reprocess the 5' RACE reads, holding one entry per CDR3 protein. Among hundreds of thousands of distinct CDR3 sequences listed, over 40% were seen once. CDR3 length: 14 amino acids. The germline CDR1 and CDR2 sequences are SGHRS and YFSETQ. Trimming left V 4 bases short and J 3 bases short, with 14 bases between. Study-wide results and caveats: Comparison with aged donors showed that long-lived donors had more naive CD4+ cells and higher diversity.

Sequencing was done on a sample of blood. The V gene is TRBV5-1, the J gene TRBJ2-7; D ambiguous. The sequence came from a woman older than 75 in good health. The CDR3 bases are TGCGCCAGCAGCGTAGAGACTTCAATCTACGAGCAGTACTTC. It codes for CASSVETSIYEQYF. The whole variable domain, remainder taken from reference TRBV5-1 and TRBJ2-7, is KAGVTQTPRYLIKTRGQQVTLSCSPISGHRSVSWYQQTPGQGLQFLFEYFSETQRNKGNFPGRFSGRQFSNSRSEMNVSTLELGDSALYLCASSVETSIYEQYFGPGTRLTVT.